The 14 T cell receptor beta chains below all came from one sample that was sequenced in a study of T cell repertoires in cytomegalovirus infection. TCRdb called the reads again in MiXCR, with one record for every CDR3 protein. The table has approximately 250,000 distinct CDR3 sequences, 9.1% seen once. The material sequenced was PBMCs. Source of these receptors: a human donor in good health (CMV status not recorded). Some clones in this sample may be carry-over from other donors' samples.

The chain uses TRBV5-1 and TRBJ2-3, with a weak D call TRBD2 (6 bases). The CDR3 extends over 14 amino acids. Germline V CDR1 and CDR2: SGHRS, YFSETQ. Trimming pared 4 bases from V and 6 bases from J, leaving 15 bases between. CDR3 in DNA: TGCGCCAGCAGCCCCGGGACTCACCAGGATACGCAGTATTTT. Translated: CASSPGTHQDTQYF.

This clonotype was seen repeatedly, ten times or more. This chain connects TRBV28 to TRBJ2-7; D is possibly TRBD2 (5 bases). V was pared by 2 bases and J by 1 base, with 12 bases between. This CDR3 contains 15 residues. Looked up from germline, CDR1 is MDHEN and CDR2 is SYDVKM. The chain's CDR3 is CASSLGITRSYEQYF. CDR3 nucleotide sequence: TGTGCCAGCAGTTTAGGGATCACTAGATCCTACGAGCAGTACTTC.

The chain uses TRBV15 and TRBJ2-5; D is unresolved. The CDR3 consists of 14 residues. Trimming removed 9 bases from V and 2 bases from J, with 16 bases in between. Germline CDR1 reads LNHNV; CDR2 reads YYDKDF (reference sequence). This chain's CDR3 is CATSSGEVQETQYF. The CDR3 nucleotides read TGTGCCACGAGCTCGGGCGAAGTTCAAGAGACCCAGTACTTC.

This clonotype was seen at least ten times. V gene TRBV7-2 combines with J gene TRBJ2-1; D gene ambiguous. V was clipped by 1 base and J by 5 bases, with 18 bases between them. The CDR3 consists of 17 residues. The germline CDR1 and CDR2 sequences are SGHTA and FQGNSA. The CDR3 nucleotides are TGTGCCAGCAGCTTAGAAACCCAGCTTCACACCGACAATGAGCAGTTCTTC. Its protein product is CASSLETQLHTDNEQFF.

This clonotype showed up many times. V gene TRBV7-2 combines with J gene TRBJ1-2; 7 positions match TRBD1. Germline V lookup: CDR1 SGHTA, CDR2 FQGNSA. J lost 8 bases, V lost 5 bases, and 8 bases had no gene match. There are 13 residues in the CDR3. The CDR3 is CASSLDRADGYTF. The CDR3 nucleotides are TGTGCCAGCAGCCTCGACAGGGCGGACGGCTACACCTTC.

This clonotype was seen ten or more times. V usage is TRBV7-6 and J usage is TRBJ1-2; no reliable D call. Per the germline V gene, CDR1 is SGHVS and CDR2 is FNYEAQ. V was cut by 5 bases and J by 4 bases, with 17 bases left in between. The CDR3 loop spans 15 amino acids. This CDR3 is CASSPRSQEGYGYTF. In DNA form, the CDR3 reads TGTGCCAGCAGCCCCCGGAGCCAGGAGGGCTATGGCTACACCTTC.

The chain joins TRBV7-9 to TRBJ1-2, with no clear D. The CDR3 consists of 12 residues. V dropped 5 bases and J dropped 11 bases, with 15 bases sitting between them. CDR1 is SEHNR, CDR2 FQNEAQ, per germline (reference sequence). The chain's CDR3 is CASSPAFGGYTF. In DNA, the CDR3 is TGTGCCAGCAGCCCCGCCTTCGGTGGTTACACCTTC.

This clonotype has more than one count but fewer than ten. The chain uses TRBV20-1 and TRBJ2-7, with a weak D call TRBD1 (5 bases). V was shortened by 3 bases and J by 6 bases, with 12 bases between the two germline ends. The CDR3 runs 12 residues. Germline assignment: CDR1 DFQATT and CDR2 SNEGSKA (reference sequence). The CDR3 region is CSASSLRGEQYF. The CDR3 bases are TGCAGTGCTAGCTCACTTAGGGGCGAGCAGTACTTC.

There are many counts of this clonotype. The chain recombines TRBV12-3 or TRBV12-4 with TRBJ1-6; D not resolved. The germline V and J ends were trimmed by 11 bases and 8 bases, with 13 bases remaining between them. CDR3 size: 12 residues. CDR3: CASRILDSPLHF. CDR3 in DNA: TGTGCCTCCCGGATCCTTGATTCACCCCTCCACTTT.

Only a few counts were recorded for this clonotype. This chain joins TRBV10-3 and TRBJ2-5; 8 nucleotides line up with TRBD2. V was clipped by 2 bases and J by 9 bases; unmatched bases: 11. The CDR3 spans 15 residues. In germline, CDR1 is ENHRY, CDR2 SYGVKD. The CDR3 loop is CAISETPVPGGAQYF. CDR3 DNA: TGTGCCATCAGTGAGACCCCCGTGCCGGGGGGGGCCCAGTACTTC.

This clonotype was recorded many times. CDR3 sequence reads: CASSLDRRKNTEAFF. CDR3 coding DNA: TGTGCCAGCAGCTTAGATCGCAGGAAGAACACTGAAGCTTTCTTT. This rearrangement joins TRBV11-3 to TRBJ1-1; no clear D gene. This CDR3 has 15 residues. Germline CDR1 reads SGHNT; CDR2 reads YENEEA. V was cut by 0 bases and J by 1 base, with 9 bases left in between. Combining the CDR3 with reference TRBV11-3 and TRBJ1-1 gives the whole variable domain EAGVVQSPRYKIIEKKQPVAFWCNPISGHNTLYWYLQNLGQGPELLIRYENEEAVDDSQLPKDRFSAERLKGVDSTLKIQPAELGDSAVYLCASSLDRRKNTEAFFGQGTRLTVV.

The rearrangement links TRBV12-3 or TRBV12-4 to TRBJ2-7, with D possibly being TRBD1 or TRBD2 (5 bases each). The CDR3 length is 15 residues. Trimming left V 0 bases short and J 4 bases short, with 13 bases between. CDR3 DNA: TGTGCCAGCAGTTTAGCGTCCCTGAGGGGATACGAGCAGTACTTC. Translated, it gives CASSLASLRGYEQYF.

This sequence joins TRBV20-1 and TRBJ1-5; D is possibly TRBD1 (6 bases). This CDR3 comprises 13 residues. Germline CDR1 and CDR2: DFQATT and SNEGSKA (reference sequence). Trimming took 6 bases from V and 9 from J, leaving 18 bases between them. The CDR3 bases are TGCAGTGCCCTAGGGGGACCCGTTTCGCCCCAGCATTTT. It codes for CSALGGPVSPQHF.

The chain combines TRBV15 with TRBJ2-1; D possibly corresponds to TRBD2 (6 bases). This CDR3 is built from 17 residues. CDR1 and CDR2 (germline): LNHNV, YYDKDF (reference sequence). V was shortened by 0 bases and J by 0 bases, with 12 bases between the two germline ends. The CDR3 sequence: CATSRDTGRSSYNEQFF. CDR3 DNA: TGTGCCACCAGCAGAGATACCGGGAGATCCTCCTACAATGAGCAGTTCTTC.